Listed below are T cell receptor beta chains from one sample, sequenced in a study of shared clonotypes between healthy human individuals. Assay used: immunoSEQ multiplex PCR; TCRdb lists only in-frame clones, some missing. The sample includes about 580,000 clones, about 98% seen only once; the top ten take 0.3%. Sequencing was done on a sample of naive CD8+ T cells sorted from blood. The receptors shown here come from a young man in good health. CDR3s include the opening cysteine and the closing phenylalanine or tryptophan. The D gene is left open where the match is weak. Part of the rows lack a size; the others show once, few, many or a class for expanded clones.

CDR3 protein: CASSLEGAFTDTQYF; CDR3 DNA: TGTGCCAGCAGCTTAGAAGGGGCTTTCACAGATACGCAGTATTTT; clone size: -; V gene: TRBV7-9; D gene: -; J gene: TRBJ2-3
CDR3 protein: CASAVEVSYEQYF; CDR3 DNA: TGTGCCAGCGCGGTCGAGGTTTCCTACGAGCAGTACTTC; clone size: -; V gene: TRBV27; D gene: -; J gene: TRBJ2-7
CDR3 protein: CSVGGGLTYEQYF; CDR3 DNA: TGCAGCGTGGGGGGGGGTCTCACCTACGAGCAGTACTTC; clone size: once; V gene: TRBV29-1; D gene: TRBD2; J gene: TRBJ2-7
CDR3 protein: CASSHGQGVEETQYF; CDR3 DNA: TGTGCCAGCAGCCATGGACAGGGTGTCGAAGAGACCCAGTACTTC; clone size: -; V gene: TRBV28; D gene: TRBD1; J gene: TRBJ2-5
CDR3 protein: CASSQGSEAFF; CDR3 DNA: TGTGCCAGCAGTCAGGGCTCTGAAGCTTTCTTT; clone size: -; V gene: TRBV28; D gene: -; J gene: TRBJ1-1
CDR3 protein: CASTLRDTSYEQYF; CDR3 DNA: TGTGCCAGCACCCTCCGGGACACCTCCTACGAGCAGTACTTC; clone size: -; V gene: TRBV2; D gene: -; J gene: TRBJ2-7
CDR3 protein: CASSDGTSQETQYF; CDR3 DNA: TGTGCCAGCAGTGATGGGACCTCCCAAGAGACCCAGTACTTC; clone size: -; V gene: TRBV2; D gene: -; J gene: TRBJ2-5
CDR3 protein: CASSLANTNEQFF; CDR3 DNA: TGTGCCAGCAGCTTAGCTAACACCAATGAGCAGTTCTTC; clone size: -; V gene: TRBV7-9; D gene: -; J gene: TRBJ2-1
CDR3 protein: CASSVNTEAFF; CDR3 DNA: TGCGCCAGCAGTGTGAACACTGAAGCTTTCTTT; clone size: few; V gene: TRBV10-2; D gene: -; J gene: TRBJ1-1
CDR3 protein: CASMGRPGELFF; CDR3 DNA: TGTGCCAGCATGGGGCGCCCCGGGGAGCTGTTTTTT; clone size: -; V gene: TRBV9; D gene: -; J gene: TRBJ2-2
CDR3 protein: CASSSHPGSGRWDNEQFF; CDR3 DNA: TGTGCCAGCAGTTCCCACCCGGGTAGCGGGAGGTGGGACAATGAGCAGTTCTTC; clone size: -; V gene: TRBV28; D gene: TRBD2; J gene: TRBJ2-1
CDR3 protein: CASSLNREAQYF; CDR3 DNA: TGTGCCAGCAGTTTAAACAGGGAAGCGCAGTATTTT; clone size: -; V gene: TRBV27; D gene: -; J gene: TRBJ2-3
CDR3 protein: CASSSHRQGGTEAFF; CDR3 DNA: TGTGCCAGCAGTTCACATCGACAGGGCGGGACTGAAGCTTTCTTT; clone size: -; V gene: TRBV6-1; D gene: TRBD1; J gene: TRBJ1-1
CDR3 protein: CASSPLADLGYTF; CDR3 DNA: TGTGCCAGTAGTCCCTTAGCGGATTTGGGCTACACCTTC; clone size: -; V gene: TRBV19; D gene: -; J gene: TRBJ1-2
CDR3 protein: CASSPRLGGSYEQYF; CDR3 DNA: TGTGCCAGCAGCCCCCGCCTGGGCGGGAGTTACGAGCAGTACTTC; clone size: -; V gene: TRBV7-6; D gene: TRBD2; J gene: TRBJ2-7
CDR3 protein: CASSHRDNAYEQYF; CDR3 DNA: TGTGCCAGCAGCCACCGGGACAACGCCTACGAGCAGTACTTC; clone size: -; V gene: TRBV5-4; D gene: -; J gene: TRBJ2-7
CDR3 protein: CASSQDQGEQYF; CDR3 DNA: TGTGCCAGCAGCCAAGACCAGGGGGAGCAGTACTTC; clone size: -; V gene: TRBV14; D gene: -; J gene: TRBJ2-7
CDR3 protein: CASSNAGTGLNQPQHF; CDR3 DNA: TGTGCCAGCAGTAATGCCGGGACAGGGCTTAATCAGCCCCAGCATTTT; clone size: -; V gene: TRBV21-1; D gene: -; J gene: TRBJ1-5
CDR3 protein: CASSLIGRAQETQYF; CDR3 DNA: TGTGCCAGCAGCCTCATTGGGCGGGCCCAAGAGACCCAGTACTTC; clone size: -; V gene: TRBV9; D gene: -; J gene: TRBJ2-5
CDR3 protein: CASSLLGTASYEQYF; CDR3 DNA: TGTGCCAGCAGCTTACTCGGGACTGCTTCCTACGAGCAGTACTTC; clone size: -; V gene: TRBV13; D gene: -; J gene: TRBJ2-7
CDR3 protein: CASSDRDRGFPEAFF; CDR3 DNA: TGTGCCAGCAGTGACCGGGACAGGGGATTTCCTGAAGCTTTCTTT; clone size: -; V gene: TRBV11-2; D gene: TRBD1; J gene: TRBJ1-1
CDR3 protein: CASSLEGRDFGEQYF; CDR3 DNA: TGTGCCAGCAGCTTGGAGGGCAGGGATTTCGGCGAGCAGTACTTC; clone size: once; V gene: TRBV5-6; D gene: -; J gene: TRBJ2-7
CDR3 protein: CSVGGTSGAYEQYF; CDR3 DNA: TGCAGCGTGGGGGGGACTAGCGGGGCCTACGAGCAGTACTTC; clone size: -; V gene: TRBV29-1; D gene: TRBD2; J gene: TRBJ2-7
CDR3 protein: CASTLDRAYEQYF; CDR3 DNA: TGTGCCAGCACCCTGGACAGGGCCTACGAGCAGTACTTC; clone size: -; V gene: TRBV28; D gene: TRBD1; J gene: TRBJ2-7